This T cell receptor beta chain was found in a study of blood T cell repertoires in COVID-19 (TCRdb year 2020). Regarding the research as a whole: Collaborator samples came from the United States, Italy and Spain and covered acute and convalescent phases of COVID-19. Nearly every sample came with metadata listing a de-identified subject ID, COVID-19 status, age in years and sex. Samples were obtained from the ongoing ImmuneRACE study (first 160 participants) and from 1,200 or so subjects provided by 6 global collaborators. Subjects who had been exposed to COVID-19, were actively infected with it, or had recovered from it provided the deeply sampled blood TCRbeta repertoires that made up the dataset. The repertoires were made available in a free public database intended to serve as a resource for research on the immune response to SARS-CoV-2. Where HLA class I and class II types were available, the types were taken from metadata supplied by the sample provider, not from assay-based typing. The prospective study material was composed of cDNA or gDNA derived from T cells, B-cell-depleted T cells, or PBMCs.

On the study overall, not on this receptor specifically: The amount of clinical and demographic metadata varied by source and participant and was provided uncurated.

Whole blood was collected in K2EDTA tubes by collaborating institutions according to the institutions' own protocols. For TCRbeta analysis, collaborators shipped samples in one of three forms: frozen whole blood, isolated PBMCs, or DNA extracted from either of those sample types. TCRbeta CDR3 regions were amplified from genomic DNA by means of the immunoSEQ Assay, a bias-controlled multiplex PCR. The authors processed their data as follows. Nucleated cell counts per sample were estimated from amplification of reference gene primers within the assay. Sequence reads were collapsed and filtered to measure the absolute abundance of every unique TCRbeta CDR3 rearrangement. For each sample, productive Simpson clonality was calculated by taking the square root of Simpson's diversity index across productive rearrangements. Sourced from immuneACCESS, this table was stored by TCRdb with only in-frame sequences that have V and J called. A share of the clones is absent; for the studies checked, an unresolved V gene accounts for under half, and the remainder has no known explanation. The D gene and trimming were derived from the DNA, and the V and J assignments and clone size from that table. This sample holds fewer than 110,000 clones; almost 90% were observed only once. The top ten clones comprise 3% to 3.5% of the sample.

V and J are trimmed by 4 bases and 2 bases, and the gene matches miss 5 bases of the junction. The CDR3 runs 14 residues from the cysteine to the phenylalanine. CDR3 DNA is the only sequence kept; it has 42 bases, read in frame from the first base. CDR1 and CDR2, looked up from the germline V gene, are MDHEN and SYDVKM. As concerns this clone: It has no known antigen specificity. Base-call qualities are not available, and no considerably larger clone is one nucleotide away.

The sequence links TRBV28 to TRBJ2-7, and 7 junctional nucleotides match TRBD1. The TCR originated in a human donor in a cohort sampled during active COVID-19. The sequencing sample was made of peripheral blood. CDR3 sequence: CASSSGTAAYEQYF. The sequence in DNA is TGTGCCAGCAGTTCCGGGACAGCCGCCTACGAGCAGTACTTC.